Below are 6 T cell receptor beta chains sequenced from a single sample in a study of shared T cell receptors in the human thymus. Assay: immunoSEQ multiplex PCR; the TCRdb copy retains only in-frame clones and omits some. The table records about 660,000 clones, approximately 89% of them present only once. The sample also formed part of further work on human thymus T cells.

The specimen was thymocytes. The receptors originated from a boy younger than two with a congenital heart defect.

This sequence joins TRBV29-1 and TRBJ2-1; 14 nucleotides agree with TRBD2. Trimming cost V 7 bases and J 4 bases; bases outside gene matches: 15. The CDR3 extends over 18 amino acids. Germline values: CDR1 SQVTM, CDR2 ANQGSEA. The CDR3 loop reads CSGRAKGLAGDLYNEQFF. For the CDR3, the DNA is TGCAGCGGAAGGGCCAAGGGACTAGCGGGAGATTTGTACAATGAGCAGTTCTTC.

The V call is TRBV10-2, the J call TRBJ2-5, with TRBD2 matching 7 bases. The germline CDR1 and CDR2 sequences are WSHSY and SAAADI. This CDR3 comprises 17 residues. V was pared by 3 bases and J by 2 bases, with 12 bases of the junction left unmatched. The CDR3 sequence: CASSDGAGREKQETQYF. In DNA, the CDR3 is TGCGCCAGCAGTGATGGAGCGGGGCGGGAGAAACAAGAGACCCAGTACTTC.

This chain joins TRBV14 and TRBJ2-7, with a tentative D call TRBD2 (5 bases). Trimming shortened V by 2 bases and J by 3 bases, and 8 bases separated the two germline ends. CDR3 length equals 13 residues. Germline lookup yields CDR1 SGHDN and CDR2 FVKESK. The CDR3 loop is CASSQRGSYEQYF. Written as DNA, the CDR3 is TGTGCCAGCAGCCAACGGGGTAGCTACGAGCAGTACTTC.

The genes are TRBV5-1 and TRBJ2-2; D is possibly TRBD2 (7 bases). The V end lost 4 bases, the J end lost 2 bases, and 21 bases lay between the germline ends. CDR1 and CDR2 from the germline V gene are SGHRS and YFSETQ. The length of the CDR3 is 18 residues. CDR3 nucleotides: TGCGCCAGCAGCACCGCGGGCGCGGGGGCCTCAAACACCGGGGAGCTGTTTTTT. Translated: CASSTAGAGASNTGELFF.

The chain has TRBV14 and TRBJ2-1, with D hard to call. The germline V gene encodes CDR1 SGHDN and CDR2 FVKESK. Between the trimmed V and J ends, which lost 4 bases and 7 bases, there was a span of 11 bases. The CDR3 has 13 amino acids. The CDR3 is CASSRWSRNEQFF. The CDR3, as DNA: TGTGCCAGCAGCCGGTGGAGTAGAAATGAGCAGTTCTTC.

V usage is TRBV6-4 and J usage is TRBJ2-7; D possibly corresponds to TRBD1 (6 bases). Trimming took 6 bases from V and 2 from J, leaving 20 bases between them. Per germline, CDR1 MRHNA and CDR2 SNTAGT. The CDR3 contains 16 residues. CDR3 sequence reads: CASRSTGTYNAYEQYF. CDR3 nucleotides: TGTGCCAGCAGGTCGACAGGAACCTACAACGCCTACGAGCAGTACTTC.